Included here is one T cell receptor (beta chain) sequence, with context. This CDR3 has 18 residues. V was trimmed by 0 bases and J by 6 bases, leaving 23 bases between them. Germline V CDR1 and CDR2: LGHDT, YNNKEL (reference sequence). The data derive from a study of blood T cell repertoires in COVID-19. Study-wide context: In each case, the material was cDNA or gDNA derived from T cells, B-cell-depleted T cells, or PBMCs.

Original processing methods: Estimation of nucleated cell counts was performed using reference gene primer amplification. The assay was immunoSEQ multiplex PCR, and TCRdb's table has in-frame clones only and misses some. V and J calls and clone size follow that table, whereas D and trimming were derived from the DNA. The table records roughly 380,000 clones, around 90% of them present only once. The receptor's source is a woman in her fifties or sixties with COVID-19, enrolled during active disease. The chain carries TRBV3-1 (or the pseudogene TRBV3-2) and TRBJ1-2, with D perhaps TRBD1 (5 bases). What was sequenced was peripheral blood. This CDR3 is CASSQDGTLWGGLNGYTF. The CDR3 DNA sequence: TGTGCCAGCAGCCAAGATGGAACCTTATGGGGGGGATTAAATGGCTACACCTTC.